This TCR beta chain stems from a study of beta chain features in type 1 diabetes. Study-level results: Shortening that was moderate but significant affected the TCRB CDR3s of Type 1 diabetes patients in all four CD4+ subsets. In comparison with healthy donors, patients had naive, central memory and Treg TCRB repertoires that appeared more similar. The study left unresolved whether HLA type influences TCRB rearrangement.

In regard to this clone: The antigen is undetermined.

Sequenced material consisted of expressed TCRB transcripts (all of the isolated RNA was reverse transcribed). Some clones are missing from TCRdb's copy, which holds only in-frame ones; the method was immunoSEQ multiplex PCR. Of around 160,000 clones in the sample, approximately 8.8% are singletons; the top ten hold about 0.7%. The CDR3 has 13 residues. Trimming took 3 bases from V and 15 from J, leaving 19 bases between them. Germline V gives CDR1 SGDLS, CDR2 YYNGEE. The sample consisted of central memory CD4+ T cells from blood. This receptor was identified in a woman aged 25 to 45 with type 1 diabetes. The chain joins TRBV9 to TRBJ2-1; D remains unclear. The CDR3 protein is CASSGATRPFLFF. For the CDR3, the DNA is TGTGCCAGCAGCGGGGCAACACGGCCGTTTCTGTTCTTC.